The 9 T cell receptor beta chains below come from one sample, sequenced in a study of T cells after posttransplantation cyclophosphamide. Measured with immunoSEQ multiplex PCR; TCRdb has only the in-frame clones, and not every one. The sample consists of around 18,000 clones, more than 60% of them appearing once. Busulfan-fludarabine conditioning, marrow transplant, and cyclophosphamide on days +3 and +4 were administered. Sample: CD8+ T cells sorted from PBMCs, taken around 2,000 days after a stem cell transplant with posttransplant cyclophosphamide. Receptor source: a female patient aged 40-50 years who received an allogeneic stem cell transplant from a related donor, was CMV-positive, and had no GVHD. Some of the T cells might come from the graft donor.

The V and J genes are TRBV4-1 and TRBJ2-5; TRBD1 matches 10 bases. This CDR3 has 15 residues. Germline assignment: CDR1 MGHRA and CDR2 YSYEKL. J gave up 5 bases and V 0 bases, and 3 bases lay outside the gene matches. DNA for the CDR3: TGCGCCAGCAGCCAAGACGCGGACAGGGGGGAGACCCAGTACTTC. This gives the protein CASSQDADRGETQYF.

The J gene is TRBJ1-6, the V gene TRBV6-5, with TRBD1 as a possible D gene (5 bases). Trimming cost V 4 bases and J 6 bases, with 16 bases left between them. The CDR3 length is 16 residues. The germline gives CDR1 MNHEY, CDR2 SVGAGI. The CDR3: CASSSLQGLSNSPLHF. The CDR3 nucleotides are TGTGCCAGCAGTTCCTTGCAGGGCCTCTCTAATTCACCCCTCCACTTT.

The genes are TRBV7-3 and TRBJ2-7, with D possibly TRBD1 on 5 matching bases. V lost 4 bases, J lost 7 bases, and 14 bases lay in between. CDR1 and CDR2 (germline): SGHTA, FQGTGA. The CDR3 runs to 13 residues. In nucleotides, the CDR3 is TGTGCCAGCAGCTCCGGACATAGGGGAGAGCAGTACTTC. This translates into CASSSGHRGEQYF.

The gene calls are TRBV7-9 and TRBJ2-7; 9 bases are shared with TRBD1. The CDR3 contains 15 residues. Looked up from germline, CDR1 is SEHNR and CDR2 is FQNEAQ (reference sequence). After removal of 6 bases from V and 1 base from J, the junction contained 7 bases not matched to a gene. The CDR3 protein is CASSSSGQGSYEQYF. Written as DNA, the CDR3 is TGTGCCAGCAGTTCCTCCGGACAGGGGTCCTACGAGCAGTACTTC.

This clone occurred a few times. This chain uses TRBV19 with TRBJ1-2, with 8 bases identical to TRBD1. Germline V gene sequence: CDR1 LNHDA, CDR2 SQIVND (reference sequence). V shed 1 base, J shed 7 bases, and the junction held 2 bases outside the gene matches. CDR3 length equals 13 residues. This CDR3 is CASSIGTGSGYTF. The CDR3 DNA sequence: TGTGCCAGTAGTATAGGGACAGGGAGTGGCTACACCTTC.

The V call is TRBV7-9, the J call TRBJ2-7, with 7 bases aligning to TRBD1. The CDR3 loop spans 13 amino acids. V trimming: 5 bases; J trimming: 3 bases; junction bases outside the gene matches: 4. Germline V CDR1 and CDR2: SEHNR, FQNEAQ (reference sequence). The CDR3 nucleotides read TGTGCCAGCAGCACCGACAGGGTCTACGAGCAGTACTTC. It translates to CASSTDRVYEQYF.

The chain links TRBV9 to TRBJ2-5, with a possible D match to TRBD2 (7 bases). Germline CDR1 is SGDLS and CDR2 is YYNGEE. V was shortened by 4 bases and J by 2 bases, with 18 bases between the two germline ends. CDR3 length: 16 amino acids. The CDR3 loop is CASSRLGEGQQETQYF. CDR3 bases: TGTGCCAGCAGCCGCTTGGGGGAGGGACAACAAGAGACCCAGTACTTC.

This chain joins TRBV4-3 and TRBJ2-3; 9 nucleotides align to TRBD1. The CDR3 is 16 amino acids. The trim removed 0 bases at V and 1 base at J, leaving 2 bases unmatched. Germline CDR1 reads LGHNA; CDR2 reads YSLEER. The CDR3 DNA reads as TGCGCCAGCAGCCAAGATCGGACAGGGGGCACAGATACGCAGTATTTT. Amino acids: CASSQDRTGGTDTQYF.

This rearrangement joins TRBV18 to TRBJ2-1; TRBD1 matches at 7 bases. This CDR3 contains 18 residues. Losses at the gene ends were 0 bases for V and 2 bases for J; bases not matched to a gene: 10. The germline CDR1 and CDR2 sequences are KGHSH and LQKENI. CDR3 nucleotide sequence: TGTGCCAGCTCACCACCAGAAATTCCGGGACAGCCCTACAATGAGCAGTTCTTC. Encoded protein: CASSPPEIPGQPYNEQFF.